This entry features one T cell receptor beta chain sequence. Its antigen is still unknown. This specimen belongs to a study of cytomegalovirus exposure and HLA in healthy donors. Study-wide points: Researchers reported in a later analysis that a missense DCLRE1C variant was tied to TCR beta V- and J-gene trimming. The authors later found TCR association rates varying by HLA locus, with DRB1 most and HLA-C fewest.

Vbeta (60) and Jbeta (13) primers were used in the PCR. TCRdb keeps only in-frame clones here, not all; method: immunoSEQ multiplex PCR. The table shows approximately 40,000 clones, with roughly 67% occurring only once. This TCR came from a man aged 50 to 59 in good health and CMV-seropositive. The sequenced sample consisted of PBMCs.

The CDR3 DNA reads as TGTGCCAGTAGTATGAGGGCAGCTAACTATGGCTACACCTTC. It codes for CASSMRAANYGYTF. The J gene is TRBJ1-2, the V gene TRBV19; D is unclear. The CDR3 length is 14 residues. Germline V gives CDR1 LNHDA, CDR2 SQIVND (reference sequence). Trimming shortened V by 3 bases and J by 0 bases, and 8 bases separated the two germline ends.